Sequencing of this TCR beta chain was carried out in a study of blood T cells in healthy people across ages. Primed by a sample-barcoded 5' primer and a J-beta primer mix, a second PCR proceeded for about 6 to 11 cycles. In TCRdb, the 5' RACE reads were re-called with MiXCR into one record per CDR3 protein. The repertoire includes 850,000 to 1,000,000 distinct CDR3 sequences, around 54% of them detected once, and 20% to 25% sits in the top ten. Sequencing input: blood. This clonotype was sampled from a woman in her fifties or sixties in good health.

The CDR3 DNA reads as TGTGCCAGCAGAGCCGGGACAGACCTGGAGACCCAGTACTTC. Protein sequence: CASRAGTDLETQYF. The chain carries TRBV7-2 and TRBJ2-5; 7 positions match TRBD1. CDR1 is SGHTA, CDR2 FQGNSA, per germline. V dropped 6 bases and J dropped 5; count of bases not matched to a gene: 9. The CDR3 is 14 residues long.